This entry is about one T cell receptor (beta chain). The sample has other DNA sequences that encode this CDR3 too. The data were taken from a study of radiotherapy plus CTLA-4 blockade in lung cancer. Sequencing used immunoSEQ multiplex PCR; TCRdb keeps in-frame clones, though not all of them. Among 65,000 to 95,000 clones listed, around 86% were seen once. Trimming at V came to 2 bases and at J to 1 base, leaving 7 bases not matched to a gene. CDR1 SGDLS and CDR2 YYNGEE come from the germline V gene. The length of the CDR3 is 16 residues. The chain links TRBV9 to TRBJ2-3, with 7 bases fitting TRBD2. The sample was peripheral blood, taken from a patient treated with radiotherapy plus ipilimumab. This receptor was taken from a human donor with non-small cell lung cancer who had stable disease on radiotherapy plus ipilimumab. CDR3 region: CASSVGAGSGTDTQYF. For the CDR3, the DNA is TGTGCCAGCAGCGTGGGAGCGGGAAGTGGCACAGATACGCAGTATTTT.